This T cell receptor (beta chain) was recorded in a study of cytomegalovirus exposure and HLA in healthy donors. Losses at the gene ends were 7 bases for V and 0 bases for J; bases not matched to a gene: 11. Per the germline V gene, CDR1 is SQVTM and CDR2 is ANQGSEA. The CDR3 has 15 residues. Use of 60 Vbeta and 13 Jbeta primers characterized the PCR. Here immunoSEQ multiplex PCR was the method, and the copy in TCRdb shows in-frame clones only, minus some. The sample comprises fewer than 120,000 clones, roughly three quarters of which are singletons, and less than 7.5% rests with the top ten. The sequencing input was PBMCs. The rearrangement links TRBV29-1 to TRBJ1-2, with 7 bases matching TRBD1. The source of this sequence is a man younger than 45 in good health and CMV-seropositive. This chain's CDR3 is CSAGGTGAANYGYTF. CDR3 DNA sequence: TGCAGCGCTGGAGGAACAGGGGCGGCTAACTATGGCTACACCTTC.